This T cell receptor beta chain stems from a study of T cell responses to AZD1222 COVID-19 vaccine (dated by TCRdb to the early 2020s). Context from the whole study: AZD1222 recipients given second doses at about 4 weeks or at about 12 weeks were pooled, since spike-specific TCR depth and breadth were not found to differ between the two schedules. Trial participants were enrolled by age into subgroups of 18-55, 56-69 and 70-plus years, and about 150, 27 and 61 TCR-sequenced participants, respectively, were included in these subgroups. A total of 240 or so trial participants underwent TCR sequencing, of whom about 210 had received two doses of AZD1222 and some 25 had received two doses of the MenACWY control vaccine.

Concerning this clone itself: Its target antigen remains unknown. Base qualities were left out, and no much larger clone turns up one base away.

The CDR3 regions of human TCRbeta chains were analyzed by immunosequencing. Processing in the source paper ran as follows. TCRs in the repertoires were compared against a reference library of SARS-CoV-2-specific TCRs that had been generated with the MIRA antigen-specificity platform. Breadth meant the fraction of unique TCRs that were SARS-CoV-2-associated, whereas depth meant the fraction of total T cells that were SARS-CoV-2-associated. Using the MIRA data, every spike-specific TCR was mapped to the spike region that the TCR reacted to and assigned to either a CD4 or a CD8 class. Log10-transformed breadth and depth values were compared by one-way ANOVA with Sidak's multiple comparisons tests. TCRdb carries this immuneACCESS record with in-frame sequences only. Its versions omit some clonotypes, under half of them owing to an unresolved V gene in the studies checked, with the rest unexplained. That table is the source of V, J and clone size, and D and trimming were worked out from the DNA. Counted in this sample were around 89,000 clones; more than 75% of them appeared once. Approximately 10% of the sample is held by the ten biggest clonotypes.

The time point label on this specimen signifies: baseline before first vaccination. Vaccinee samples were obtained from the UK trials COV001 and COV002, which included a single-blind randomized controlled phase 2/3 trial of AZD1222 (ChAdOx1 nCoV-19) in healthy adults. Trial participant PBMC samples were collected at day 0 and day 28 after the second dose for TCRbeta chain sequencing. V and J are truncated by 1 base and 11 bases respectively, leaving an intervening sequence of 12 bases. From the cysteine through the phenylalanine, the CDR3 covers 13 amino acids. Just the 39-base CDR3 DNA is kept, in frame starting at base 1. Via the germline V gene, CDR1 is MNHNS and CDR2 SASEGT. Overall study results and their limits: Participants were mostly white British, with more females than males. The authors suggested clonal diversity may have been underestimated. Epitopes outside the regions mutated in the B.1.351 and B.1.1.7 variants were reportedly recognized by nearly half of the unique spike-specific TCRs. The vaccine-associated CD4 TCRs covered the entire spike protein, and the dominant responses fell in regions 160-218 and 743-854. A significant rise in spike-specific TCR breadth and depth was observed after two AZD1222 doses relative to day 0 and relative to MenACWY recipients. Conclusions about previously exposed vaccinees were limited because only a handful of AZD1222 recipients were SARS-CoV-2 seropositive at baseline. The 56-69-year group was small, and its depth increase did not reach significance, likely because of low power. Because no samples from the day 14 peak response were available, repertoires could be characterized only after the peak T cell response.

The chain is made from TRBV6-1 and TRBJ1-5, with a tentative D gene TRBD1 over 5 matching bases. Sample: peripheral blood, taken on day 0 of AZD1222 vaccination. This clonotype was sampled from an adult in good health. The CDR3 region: CASSEGLPTAQHF. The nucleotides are TGTGCCAGCAGTGAAGGTTTGCCGACAGCCCAGCATTTT.